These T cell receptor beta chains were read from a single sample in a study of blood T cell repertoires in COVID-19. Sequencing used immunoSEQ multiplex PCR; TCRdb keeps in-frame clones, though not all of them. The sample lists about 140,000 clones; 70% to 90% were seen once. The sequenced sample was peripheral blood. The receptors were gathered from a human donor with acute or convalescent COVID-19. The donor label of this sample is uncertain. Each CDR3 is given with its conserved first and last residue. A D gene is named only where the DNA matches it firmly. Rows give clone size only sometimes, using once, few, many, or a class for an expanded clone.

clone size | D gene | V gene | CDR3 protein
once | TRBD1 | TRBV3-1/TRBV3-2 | CASSQADRDTGELFF
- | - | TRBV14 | CASSRSGDSPLHF
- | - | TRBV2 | CASSRQRANTGELFF
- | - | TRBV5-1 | CASSLAGREAFF
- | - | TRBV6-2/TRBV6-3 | CASSNPWEQGAEAFF
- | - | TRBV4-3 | CASSQGRASNQPQHF
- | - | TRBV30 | CAWSVKSPGSSYNEQFF
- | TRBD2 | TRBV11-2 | CASSLGGRVTDTQYF
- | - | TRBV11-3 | CASSQQENTEAFF
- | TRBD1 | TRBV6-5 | CASSLYRGHYEQYF
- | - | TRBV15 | CATSPRTANYGYTF
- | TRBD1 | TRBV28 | CASSSAGTVNTEAFF
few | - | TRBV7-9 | CASSLVSNMNTEAFF
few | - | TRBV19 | CASSIGQGSNQPQHF
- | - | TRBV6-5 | CASTPISNDQETQYF
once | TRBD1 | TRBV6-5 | CASSLSGTGLNTEAFF
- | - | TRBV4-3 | CASSQDPAGADTQYF
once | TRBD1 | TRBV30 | CAWTPGQGGYEKLFF
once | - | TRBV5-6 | CASSSPPRRKSDEQFF
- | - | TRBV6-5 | CASSYGGQATFF
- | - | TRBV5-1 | CASSLATANTEAFF
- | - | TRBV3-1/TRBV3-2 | CASSPALSGELFF
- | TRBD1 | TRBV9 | CASSGQGRPYNEQFF
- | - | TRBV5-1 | CASSQKDVYTF
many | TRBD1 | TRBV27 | CASSLSSTGGYYGYTF
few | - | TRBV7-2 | CASMGASLNTEAFF
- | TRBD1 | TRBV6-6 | CASSYGGTVANYGYTF
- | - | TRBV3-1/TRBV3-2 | CASSPPGTADGEQFF
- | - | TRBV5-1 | CASSQGSPVSNQPQHF
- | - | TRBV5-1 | CASSLDYQTQYF
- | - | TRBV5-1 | CASKREIADNEQFF
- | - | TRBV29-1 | CSVKGGRVTDTQYF